The clone carrying this TCR beta chain was seen at least ten times. Its matching antigen is unknown. The data belong to a study of T cells in Graves' hyperthyroidism and ophthalmopathy. Under 3 months was the duration of disease in ophthalmopathy patients, who also had a Clinical Activity Score of at least 3 and a NOSPECS grade of at least 4. Diagnosis rested on symptoms, serum thyroxine and TRAb, thyroid ultrasound, and orbital computed tomography. This CDR3 region has 13 residues. The germline V gene has CDR1 SEHNR and CDR2 FQNEAQ (reference sequence). J lost 6 bases, V lost 1 base, and 2 bases had no gene match. Findings and limits, study-wide: Blood also held most thyroid clonotypes expanded beyond 0.001. Ophthalmopathy could be told apart from stable hyperthyroidism with a 13 V-J model.

Regions amplified from RNA transcripts were the TCR beta CDR3 regions. HTBI primers were the set used in a first-round RT-PCR of the TCR CDR3. Using its own MiXCR run on the multiplex PCR reads, TCRdb lists one record per CDR3 protein. The data show about 260,000 distinct CDR3 sequences, around 17% seen once. The chain has TRBV7-9 and TRBJ2-7; TRBD2 matches at 8 bases. The clonotype originates from a woman under 30 with Graves' ophthalmopathy. The sample consisted of blood. The CDR3 region is CASSLGLATEQYF. CDR3 nucleotides: TGTGCCAGCAGCTTAGGACTAGCGACCGAGCAGTACTTC.